The 10 T cell receptor beta chains reported below all come from one sample, sequenced in a study of response to subunit inactivated influenza vaccine. One entry per CDR3 protein results from TCRdb running MiXCR on the RT-PCR reads. The sample holds a few hundred thousand distinct CDR3 sequences, 12% to 15% seen once. The source material was PBMCs from blood, sampled 11 to 12 days after vaccination. The source of these receptors is a man in his fifties who received an inactivated influenza vaccine.

The chain is built from TRBV7-6 and TRBJ2-1; 11 bases agree with TRBD2. This CDR3 spans 17 amino acids. The V and J ends lost 0 bases and 4 bases, in that order; junction bases with no gene match: 5. The germline V gene encodes CDR1 SGHVS and CDR2 FNYEAQ. This chain's CDR3 is CASSLAQGLAAYNEQFF. CDR3 in DNA: TGTGCCAGCAGCTTAGCGCAGGGACTAGCGGCTTACAATGAGCAGTTCTTC.

The rearrangement links TRBV6-2 or TRBV6-3 to TRBJ2-7; 8 bases map to TRBD1. CDR1 and CDR2 (germline): MNHEY, SVGEGT. CDR3 length: 16 amino acids. Trimming took 0 bases from V and 3 from J; bases not matched to a gene: 7. As DNA, the CDR3 is TGTGCCAGCAGTTACTCCGGGACAGGTTTTTTCTACGAGCAGTACTTC. This gives the protein CASSYSGTGFFYEQYF.

The rearrangement joins TRBV5-6 to TRBJ2-1, with D perhaps given as TRBD1 or TRBD2 (5 bases each). The CDR3 sequence is 14 residues long. Trimming stripped 2 bases from V and 6 bases from J, with 12 bases between. CDR1 is SGHDT, CDR2 YYEEEE, per germline. The DNA for the CDR3 is TGTGCCAGCAGCTTCGGGACCGCCGCCAATGAGCAGTTCTTC. It specifies CASSFGTAANEQFF.

The chain combines TRBV4-1 with TRBJ2-7; D is ambiguous. Trimming took 1 base from V and 6 from J, leaving 16 bases between them. Germline V lookup: CDR1 MGHRA, CDR2 YSYEKL. The CDR3 has 15 residues. The CDR3 sequence: CASSQARFQVAEQYF. The CDR3 region has the DNA TGCGCCAGCAGCCAAGCAAGGTTCCAGGTCGCCGAGCAGTACTTC.

This sequence joins TRBV19 and TRBJ1-1; no reliable D call. The CDR3 is 15 residues long. Trimming removed 3 bases from V and 0 bases from J, with 11 bases in between. Germline V gene lookup returns CDR1 LNHDA and CDR2 SQIVND (reference sequence). CDR3 sequence reads: CASSIRRPLNTEAFF. CDR3 bases: TGTGCCAGTAGTATCCGACGGCCCTTGAACACTGAAGCTTTCTTT.

The V call is TRBV28, the J call TRBJ2-5; D tentatively reads TRBD1 or TRBD2 (5 bases each). Germline loops: CDR1 MDHEN, CDR2 SYDVKM. V lost 2 bases, J lost 2 bases, and 15 bases lay in between. This CDR3 spans 16 amino acids. CDR3 sequence reads: CASSLLGRAGQETQYF. The CDR3 DNA follows: TGTGCCAGCAGTTTACTGGGGCGGGCAGGGCAAGAGACCCAGTACTTC.

This clonotype was counted a few times. The chain combines TRBV4-2 with TRBJ2-1; TRBD2 might be the D (7 bases). Germline V gene lookup returns CDR1 LGHNA and CDR2 YNFKEQ. The length of the CDR3 is 16 residues. The V end was cut by 0 bases, the J end by 9 bases, with 18 bases between. The CDR3: CASSQERTRGSREQFF. In nucleotides, the CDR3 is TGTGCCAGCAGCCAAGAGAGGACTAGGGGGTCACGTGAGCAGTTCTTC.

This clonotype showed up just a few times. The rearrangement joins TRBV20-1 to TRBJ2-2; 12 nucleotides line up with TRBD2. Looked up from germline, CDR1 is DFQATT and CDR2 is SNEGSKA (reference sequence). The CDR3 loop spans 18 amino acids. The V and J ends lost 2 bases and 4 bases, in that order; junction bases with no gene match: 11. Written as DNA, the CDR3 is TGCAGTGCTAGAACGTCTAGCGGGGGGGCCTGGGGCACCGGGGAGCTGTTTTTT. It translates to CSARTSSGGAWGTGELFF.

This clonotype was recorded at least ten times. The gene calls are TRBV19 and TRBJ2-2; the match to TRBD2 covers 8 bases. The CDR3 is 15 amino acids. Germline V lookup: CDR1 LNHDA, CDR2 SQIVND (reference sequence). Trimming took 4 bases from V and 1 from J; bases not matched to a gene: 2. The CDR3 reads CASSKLAVNTGELFF. The CDR3 DNA reads as TGTGCCAGTAGTAAACTAGCGGTGAACACCGGGGAGCTGTTTTTT.

This clonotype appeared many times. This rearrangement joins TRBV15 to TRBJ1-5, with D tentatively TRBD1 (6 bases). The CDR3 has 15 residues. Trimming took off 9 bases at V and 0 bases at J, with 15 bases between the two ends. Germline assignment: CDR1 LNHNV and CDR2 YYDKDF (reference sequence). CDR3 protein: CATLDRPYSNQPQHF. The CDR3 coding sequence is TGTGCCACTCTCGACAGGCCTTATAGCAATCAGCCCCAGCATTTT. Complete variable domain (other parts from reference TRBV15 and TRBJ1-5): DAMVIQNPRYQVTQFGKPVTLSCSQTLNHNVMYWYQQKSSQAPKLLFHYYDKDFNNEADTPDNFQSRRPNTSFCFLDIRSPGLGDTAMYLCATLDRPYSNQPQHFGDGTRLSIL.